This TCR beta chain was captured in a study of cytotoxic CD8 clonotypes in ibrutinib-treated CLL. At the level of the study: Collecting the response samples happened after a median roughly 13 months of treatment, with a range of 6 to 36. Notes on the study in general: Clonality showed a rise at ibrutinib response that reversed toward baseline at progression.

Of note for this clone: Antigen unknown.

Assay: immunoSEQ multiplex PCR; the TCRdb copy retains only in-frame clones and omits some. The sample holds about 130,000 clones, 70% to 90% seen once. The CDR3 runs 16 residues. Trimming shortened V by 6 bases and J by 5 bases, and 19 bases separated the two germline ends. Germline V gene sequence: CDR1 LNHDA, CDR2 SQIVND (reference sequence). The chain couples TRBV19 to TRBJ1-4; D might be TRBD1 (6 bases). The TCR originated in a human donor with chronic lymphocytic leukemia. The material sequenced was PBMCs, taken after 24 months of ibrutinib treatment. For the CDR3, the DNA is TGTGCCAGTAGGAACAGGCGCCCGGGGGGCAATGAAAAACTGTTTTTT. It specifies CASRNRRPGGNEKLFF.